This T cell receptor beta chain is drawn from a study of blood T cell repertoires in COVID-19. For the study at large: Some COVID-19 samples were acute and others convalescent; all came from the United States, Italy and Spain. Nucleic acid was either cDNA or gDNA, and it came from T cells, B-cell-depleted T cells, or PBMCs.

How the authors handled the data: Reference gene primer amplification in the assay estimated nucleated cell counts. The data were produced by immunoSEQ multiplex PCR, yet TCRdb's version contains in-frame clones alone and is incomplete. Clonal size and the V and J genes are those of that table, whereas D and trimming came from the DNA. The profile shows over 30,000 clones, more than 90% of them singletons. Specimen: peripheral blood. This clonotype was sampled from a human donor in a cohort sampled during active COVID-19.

This CDR3 reads CASTIRGHLQPQHF. CDR3 nucleotide sequence: TGTGCCAGCACCATACGGGGACACTTGCAGCCCCAGCATTTT. J is TRBJ1-5 and V is TRBV6-5; D might be TRBD1 (6 bases). The V and J ends lost 7 bases and 7 bases respectively, with 17 bases between them. The V gene's germline CDR1 is MNHEY and CDR2 SVGAGI. This CDR3 region has 14 residues.